The present entry profiles one TCR beta chain with its context. This sample is drawn from a study of blood T cell repertoires in COVID-19. About the research overall: COVID-19 samples from acute and convalescent phases originated in the United States, Italy and Spain. T cells, B-cell-depleted T cells, or PBMCs provided the cDNA or gDNA that served as material.

V was pared by 6 bases and J by 6 bases, with 12 bases between. The CDR3 extends over 13 amino acids. In the study's own analysis: Reference gene primers were amplified, and this amplification served to estimate nucleated cell counts. TCRdb's copy holds only in-frame clones and misses some; the assay was immunoSEQ multiplex PCR. V, J and clone size derive from that table, while D and trimming were established from the DNA sequence. The data show 85,000 to 100,000 clones, roughly 88% seen once. This TCR was recovered from a man between 45 and 60 years old with active or convalescent COVID-19. The chain has TRBV12-3 or TRBV12-4 and TRBJ2-1; D is perhaps TRBD1 (6 bases). Sequences were obtained from peripheral blood. The CDR3 is CASSRTGFNEQFF. DNA of the CDR3: TGTGCCAGCAGCCGAACAGGGTTCAATGAGCAGTTCTTC.